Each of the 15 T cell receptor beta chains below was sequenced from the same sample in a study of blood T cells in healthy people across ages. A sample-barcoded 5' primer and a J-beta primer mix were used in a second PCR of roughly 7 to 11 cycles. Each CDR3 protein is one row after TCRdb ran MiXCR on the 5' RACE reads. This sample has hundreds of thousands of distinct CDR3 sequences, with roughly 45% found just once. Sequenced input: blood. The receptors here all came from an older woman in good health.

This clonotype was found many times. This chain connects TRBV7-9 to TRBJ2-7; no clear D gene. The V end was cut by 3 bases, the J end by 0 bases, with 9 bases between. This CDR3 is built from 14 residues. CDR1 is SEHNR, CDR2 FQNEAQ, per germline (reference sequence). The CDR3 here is CASSFLQNSYEQYF. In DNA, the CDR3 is TGTGCCAGCAGCTTTTTACAGAACTCCTACGAGCAGTACTTC.

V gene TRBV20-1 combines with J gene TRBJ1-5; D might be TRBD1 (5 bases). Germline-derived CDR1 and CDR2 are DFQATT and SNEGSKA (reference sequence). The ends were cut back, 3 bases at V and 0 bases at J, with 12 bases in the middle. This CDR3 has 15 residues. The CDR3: CSASRGGNSNQPQHF. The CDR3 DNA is TGCAGTGCTAGTCGGGGCGGGAATAGCAATCAGCCCCAGCATTTT.

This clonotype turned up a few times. CDR3 loop: CASSSSGQETQYF. CDR3 DNA: TGTGCCAGCAGCTCCTCGGGGCAAGAGACCCAGTACTTC. V and J are TRBV7-9 and TRBJ2-5, with D possibly TRBD2 on 5 matching bases. V was shortened by 4 bases and J by 2 bases, with 8 bases between the two germline ends. Germline values: CDR1 SEHNR, CDR2 FQNEAQ (reference sequence). The CDR3 has 13 amino acids. The full variable domain, with the rest looked up from reference TRBV7-9 and TRBJ2-5, is DTGVSQNPRHKITKRGQNVTFRCDPISEHNRLYWYRQTLGQGPEFLTYFQNEAQLEKSRLLSDRFSAERPKGSFSTLEIQRTEQGDSAMYLCASSSSGQETQYFGPGTRLLVL.

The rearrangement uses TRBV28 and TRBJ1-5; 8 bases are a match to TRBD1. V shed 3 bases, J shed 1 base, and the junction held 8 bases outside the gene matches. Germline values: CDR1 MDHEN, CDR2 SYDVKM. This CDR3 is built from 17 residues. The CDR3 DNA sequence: TGTGCCAGCAGTTTGCCCCAGGACAGGGCCAGCAATCAGCCCCAGCATTTT. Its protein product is CASSLPQDRASNQPQHF.

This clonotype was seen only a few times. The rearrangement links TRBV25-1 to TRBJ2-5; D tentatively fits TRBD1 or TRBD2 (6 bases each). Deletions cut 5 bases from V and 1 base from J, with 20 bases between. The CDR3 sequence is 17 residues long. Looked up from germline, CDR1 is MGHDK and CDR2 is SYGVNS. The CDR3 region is CASSIDRSAGIQETQYF. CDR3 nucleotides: TGTGCCAGCAGTATAGACAGGTCCGCGGGGATCCAAGAGACCCAGTACTTC.

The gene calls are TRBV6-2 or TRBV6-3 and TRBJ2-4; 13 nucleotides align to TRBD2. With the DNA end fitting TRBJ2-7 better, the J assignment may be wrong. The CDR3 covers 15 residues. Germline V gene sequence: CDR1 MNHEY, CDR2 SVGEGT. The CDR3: CASSCPGLAGYEQYF. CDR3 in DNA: TGTGCCAGCAGTTGCCCGGGACTAGCGGGGTACGAGCAGTACTTC.

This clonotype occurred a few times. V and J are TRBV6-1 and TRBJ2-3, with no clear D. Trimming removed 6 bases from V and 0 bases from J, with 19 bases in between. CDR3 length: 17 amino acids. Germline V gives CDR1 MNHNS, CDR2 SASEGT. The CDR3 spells CASRPMYDGPSTDTQYF. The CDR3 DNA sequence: TGTGCCAGCAGGCCGATGTATGACGGCCCTAGCACAGATACGCAGTATTTT.

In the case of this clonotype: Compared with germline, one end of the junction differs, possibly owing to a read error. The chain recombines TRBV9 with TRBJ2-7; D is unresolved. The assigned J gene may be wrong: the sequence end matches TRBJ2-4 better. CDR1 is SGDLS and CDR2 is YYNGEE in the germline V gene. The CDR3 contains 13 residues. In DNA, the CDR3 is TGTGCCAACAGCGTAGATCAATGGGACATTCAGTACTTC. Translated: CANSVDQWDIQYF.

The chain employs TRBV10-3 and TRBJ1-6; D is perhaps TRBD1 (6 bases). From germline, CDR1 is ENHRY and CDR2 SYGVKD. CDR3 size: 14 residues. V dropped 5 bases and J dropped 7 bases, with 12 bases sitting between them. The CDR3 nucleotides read TGTGCCATCAGTAGACAGGCTTTGAATTCACCCCTCCACTTT. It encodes CAISRQALNSPLHF.

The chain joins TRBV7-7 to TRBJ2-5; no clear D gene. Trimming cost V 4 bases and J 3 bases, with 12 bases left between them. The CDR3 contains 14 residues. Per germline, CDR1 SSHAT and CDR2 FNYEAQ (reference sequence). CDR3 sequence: CASSSNPGKETQYF. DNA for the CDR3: TGTGCCAGCAGCTCTAACCCCGGAAAAGAGACCCAGTACTTC.

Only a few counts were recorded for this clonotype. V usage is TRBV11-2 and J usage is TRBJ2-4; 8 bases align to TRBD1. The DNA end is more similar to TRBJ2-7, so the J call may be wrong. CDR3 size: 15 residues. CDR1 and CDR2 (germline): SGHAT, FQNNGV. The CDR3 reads CASSFYRDRSYEQYF. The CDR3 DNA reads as TGTGCCAGCAGCTTCTACAGGGACAGGTCCTACGAGCAGTACTTC.

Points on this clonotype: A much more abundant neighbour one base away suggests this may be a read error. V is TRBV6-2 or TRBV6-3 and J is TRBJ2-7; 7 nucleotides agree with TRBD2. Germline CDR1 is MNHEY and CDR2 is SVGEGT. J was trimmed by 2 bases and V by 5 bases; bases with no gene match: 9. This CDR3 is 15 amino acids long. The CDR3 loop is CASSITGTIAYEQYF. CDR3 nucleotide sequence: TGTGCCAGCAGTATAACCGGGACTATCGCCTACGAGCAGTACTTC.

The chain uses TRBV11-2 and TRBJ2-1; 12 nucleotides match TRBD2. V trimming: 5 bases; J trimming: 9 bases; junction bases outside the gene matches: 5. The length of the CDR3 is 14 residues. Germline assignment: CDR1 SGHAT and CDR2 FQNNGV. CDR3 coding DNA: TGTGCCAGCAGCCTAGCGGGGGGGATAGTTGAGCAGTTCTTC. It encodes CASSLAGGIVEQFF.

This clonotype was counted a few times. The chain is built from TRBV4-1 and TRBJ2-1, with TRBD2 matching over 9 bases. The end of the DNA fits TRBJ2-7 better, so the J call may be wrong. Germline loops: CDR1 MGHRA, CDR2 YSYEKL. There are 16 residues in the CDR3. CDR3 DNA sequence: TGCGCCAGCAGCCAAGATGGGACTAGCTCCTACAATGAGCAGTACTTC. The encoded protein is CASSQDGTSSYNEQYF.

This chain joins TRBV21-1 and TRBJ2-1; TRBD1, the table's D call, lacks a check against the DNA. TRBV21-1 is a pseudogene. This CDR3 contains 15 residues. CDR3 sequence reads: CASPHRQGAWNEQFF. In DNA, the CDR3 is TGTGCCAGTCCACATCGACAGGGGGCTTGGAATGAGCAGTTCTTC.